This T cell receptor (beta chain) emerged from a study of blood T cell repertoires in COVID-19. Trimming shortened V by 4 bases and J by 0 bases, and 12 bases separated the two germline ends. Germline CDR1 reads MDHEN; CDR2 reads SYDVKM. The CDR3 extends over 15 amino acids. Measured with immunoSEQ multiplex PCR; TCRdb has only the in-frame clones, and not every one. The table has about 37,000 clones, about 80% seen once. The sequence was collected from an older woman with acute or convalescent COVID-19. Sequenced material: peripheral blood. V gene TRBV28 combines with J gene TRBJ1-1; TRBD1 might be the D (5 bases). CDR3 in amino acids: CASSYLAGLNTEAFF. Here the CDR3 DNA reads TGTGCCAGCAGTTACCTCGCAGGGCTGAACACTGAAGCTTTCTTT.